This paragraph reports one TCR beta chain. Deletions cut 4 bases from V and 0 bases from J, with 16 bases between. The CDR3 length is 16 residues. Germline V gene lookup returns CDR1 SGHRS and CDR2 YFSETQ. Use of 60 Vbeta and 13 Jbeta primers characterized the PCR. Generated by immunoSEQ multiplex PCR, the TCRdb table keeps only in-frame clones and is missing some. The sample holds roughly 100,000 clones, less than 85% seen once. This sample was included in a study of cytomegalovirus exposure and HLA in healthy donors. The chain couples TRBV5-1 to TRBJ1-1; a possible D gene is TRBD1 (5 bases). The sample was PBMCs. This TCR came from a man aged 60 to 75 in good health and CMV-seronegative. CDR3 in amino acids: CASSLARGSMNTEAFF. The DNA for the CDR3 is TGCGCCAGCAGCCTTGCAAGGGGCTCTATGAACACTGAAGCTTTCTTT.